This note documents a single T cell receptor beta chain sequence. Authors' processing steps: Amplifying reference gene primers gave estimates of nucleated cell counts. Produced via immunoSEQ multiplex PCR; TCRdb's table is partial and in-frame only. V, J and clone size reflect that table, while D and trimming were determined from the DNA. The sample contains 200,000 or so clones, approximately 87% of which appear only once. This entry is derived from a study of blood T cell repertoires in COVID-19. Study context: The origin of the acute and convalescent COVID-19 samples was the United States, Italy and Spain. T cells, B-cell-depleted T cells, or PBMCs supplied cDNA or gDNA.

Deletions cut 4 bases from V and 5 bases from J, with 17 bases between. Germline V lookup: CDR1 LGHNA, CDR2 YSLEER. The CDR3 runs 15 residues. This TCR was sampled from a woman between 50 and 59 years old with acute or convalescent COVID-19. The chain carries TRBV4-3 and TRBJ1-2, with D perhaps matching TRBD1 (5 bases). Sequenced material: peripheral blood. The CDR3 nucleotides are TGCGCCAGCAGCCCTGGGGACTCCGGGGCGTATGGCTACACCTTC. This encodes CASSPGDSGAYGYTF.